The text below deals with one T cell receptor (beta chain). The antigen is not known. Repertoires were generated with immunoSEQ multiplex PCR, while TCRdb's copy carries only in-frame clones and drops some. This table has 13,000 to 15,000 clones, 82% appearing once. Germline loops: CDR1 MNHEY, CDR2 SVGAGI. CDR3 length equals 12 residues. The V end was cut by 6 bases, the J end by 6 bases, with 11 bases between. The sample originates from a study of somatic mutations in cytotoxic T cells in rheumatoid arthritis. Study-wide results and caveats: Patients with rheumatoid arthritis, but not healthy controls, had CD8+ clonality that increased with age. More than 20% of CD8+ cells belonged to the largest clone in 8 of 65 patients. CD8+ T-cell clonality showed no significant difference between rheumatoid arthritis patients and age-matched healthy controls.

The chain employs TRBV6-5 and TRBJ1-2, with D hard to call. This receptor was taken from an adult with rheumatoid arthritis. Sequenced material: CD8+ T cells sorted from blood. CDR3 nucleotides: TGTGCCAGCAGACACAAGACGCATGGCTACACCTTC. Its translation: CASRHKTHGYTF.